This T cell receptor beta chain was observed in a study of OX40 agonist ivuxolimab in advanced cancers. The germline V gene has CDR1 SGHRS and CDR2 YFSETQ. The CDR3 consists of 15 residues. Trimming removed 1 base from V and 0 bases from J, with 10 bases in between. This clone was counted a few times. Sequencing used immunoSEQ multiplex PCR; TCRdb keeps in-frame clones, though not all of them. Found here are tens of thousands of clones, approximately 90% of them singletons; the top ten hold 0.44%. This sequence originates from an adult with an advanced solid tumor such as melanoma, head and neck, liver or kidney cancer. Here the sequenced sample was CD4+ or CD8+ T cells sorted from blood, taken in a trial of the OX40 agonist ivuxolimab. The gene calls are TRBV5-1 and TRBJ1-1; D possibly corresponds to TRBD1 (6 bases). The CDR3 region has the DNA TGCGCCAGCAGCTTGTCCGGACAGCTGAACACTGAAGCTTTCTTT. It yields the protein CASSLSGQLNTEAFF.